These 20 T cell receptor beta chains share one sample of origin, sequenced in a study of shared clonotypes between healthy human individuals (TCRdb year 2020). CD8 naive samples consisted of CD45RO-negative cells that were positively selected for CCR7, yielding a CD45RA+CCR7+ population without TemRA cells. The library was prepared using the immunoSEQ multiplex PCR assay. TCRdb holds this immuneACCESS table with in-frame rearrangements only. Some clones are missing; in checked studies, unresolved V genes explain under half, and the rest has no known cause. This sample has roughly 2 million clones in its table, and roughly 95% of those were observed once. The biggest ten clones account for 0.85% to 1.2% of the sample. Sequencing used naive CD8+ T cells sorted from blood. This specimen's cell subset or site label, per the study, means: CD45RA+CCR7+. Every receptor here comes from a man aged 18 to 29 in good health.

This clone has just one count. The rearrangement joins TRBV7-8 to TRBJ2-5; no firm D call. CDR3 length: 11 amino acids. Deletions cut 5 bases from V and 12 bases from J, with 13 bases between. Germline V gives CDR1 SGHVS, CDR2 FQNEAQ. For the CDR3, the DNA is TGTGCCAGCAGCCTTACAGAAGTTGAGTACTTC. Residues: CASSLTEVEYF.

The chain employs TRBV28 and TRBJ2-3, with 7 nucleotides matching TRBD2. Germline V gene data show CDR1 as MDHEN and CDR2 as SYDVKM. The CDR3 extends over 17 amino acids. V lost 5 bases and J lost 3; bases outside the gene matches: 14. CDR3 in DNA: TGTGCCAGCAGTCCCTACGCGGCCGCGGGGGAAACAGATACGCAGTATTTT. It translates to CASSPYAAAGETDTQYF.

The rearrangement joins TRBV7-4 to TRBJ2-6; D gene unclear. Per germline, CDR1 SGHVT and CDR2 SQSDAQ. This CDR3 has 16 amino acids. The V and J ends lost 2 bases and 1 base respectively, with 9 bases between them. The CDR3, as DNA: TGTGCCAGCAGCTTAAAGGCGGCTTCTGGGGCCAACGTCCTGACTTTC. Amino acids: CASSLKAASGANVLTF.

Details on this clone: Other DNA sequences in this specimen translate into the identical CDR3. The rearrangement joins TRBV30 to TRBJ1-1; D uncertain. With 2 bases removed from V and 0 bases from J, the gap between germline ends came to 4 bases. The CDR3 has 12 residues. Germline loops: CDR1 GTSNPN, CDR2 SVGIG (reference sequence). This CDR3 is CAWSRMNTEAFF. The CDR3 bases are TGTGCCTGGAGTCGGATGAACACTGAAGCTTTCTTT.

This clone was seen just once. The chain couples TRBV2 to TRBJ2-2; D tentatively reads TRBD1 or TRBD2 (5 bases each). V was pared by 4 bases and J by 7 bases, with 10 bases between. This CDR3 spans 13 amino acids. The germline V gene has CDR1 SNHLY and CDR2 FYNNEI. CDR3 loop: CASSVGAGGELFF. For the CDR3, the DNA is TGTGCCAGCAGTGTCGGGGCAGGCGGGGAGCTGTTTTTT.

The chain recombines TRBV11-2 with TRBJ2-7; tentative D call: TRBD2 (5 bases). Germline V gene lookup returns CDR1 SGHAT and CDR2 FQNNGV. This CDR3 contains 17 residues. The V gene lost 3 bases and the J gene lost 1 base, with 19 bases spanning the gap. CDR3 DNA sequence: TGTGCCAGCAGCTTCCCAAGGTATAGCGTAGAGTCCTACGAGCAGTACTTC. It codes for CASSFPRYSVESYEQYF.

The DNA of the CDR3 is TGTGCCAGCAGCTTCGGGACAGGTCCGGAGGTTGATACGCAGTATTTT. Amino acid sequence: CASSFGTGPEVDTQYF. V and J are TRBV5-8 and TRBJ2-3, with TRBD1 matching 8 bases. V was clipped by 2 bases and J by 6 bases; unmatched bases: 11. CDR1 is SGHTS, CDR2 YDEGEE, per germline. The CDR3 spans 16 residues.

The CDR3, as DNA: TGTGCCAGCAGCCAAGATCTTATGGAGGGGCGATTACGAGAGCAGTACTTC. Translated, it gives CASSQDLMEGRLREQYF. The chain carries TRBV14 and TRBJ2-7; D possibly corresponds to TRBD2 (6 bases). This CDR3 is built from 17 residues. Trimming stripped 0 bases from V and 7 bases from J, with 22 bases between. Germline values: CDR1 SGHDN, CDR2 FVKESK.

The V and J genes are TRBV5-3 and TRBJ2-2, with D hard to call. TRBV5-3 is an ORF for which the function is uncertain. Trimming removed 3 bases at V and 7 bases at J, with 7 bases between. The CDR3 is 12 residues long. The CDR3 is CARSCRSGELFF. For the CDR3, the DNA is TGTGCCAGAAGCTGCCGCAGCGGGGAGCTGTTTTTT.

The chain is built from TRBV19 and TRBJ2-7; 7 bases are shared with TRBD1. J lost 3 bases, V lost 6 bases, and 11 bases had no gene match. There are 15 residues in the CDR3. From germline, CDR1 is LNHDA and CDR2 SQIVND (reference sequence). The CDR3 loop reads CASSPGTDPLYEQYF. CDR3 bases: TGTGCCAGTAGCCCGGGGACAGACCCTCTCTACGAGCAGTACTTC.

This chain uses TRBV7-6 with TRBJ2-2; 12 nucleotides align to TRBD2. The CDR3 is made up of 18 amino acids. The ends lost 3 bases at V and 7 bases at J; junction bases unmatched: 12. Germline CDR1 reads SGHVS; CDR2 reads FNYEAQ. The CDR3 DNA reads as TGTGCCAGCAGCTTGACTAGCGGGAGTACTATTGGGGACGGGGAGCTGTTTTTT. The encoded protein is CASSLTSGSTIGDGELFF. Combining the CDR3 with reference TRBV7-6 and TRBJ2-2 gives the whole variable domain GAGVSQSPRYKVTKRGQDVALRCDPISGHVSLYWYRQALGQGPEFLTYFNYEAQQDKSGLPNDRFSAERPEGSISTLTIQRTEQRDSAMYRCASSLTSGSTIGDGELFFGEGSRLTVL.

CDR3 residues: CASSFGGVGANVLTF. CDR3 DNA sequence: TGTGCCAGCAGTTTCGGGGGGGTCGGGGCCAACGTCCTGACTTTC. The rearrangement joins TRBV27 to TRBJ2-6, with TRBD2 identical over 8 bases. The germline V gene has CDR1 MNHEY and CDR2 SMNVEV (reference sequence). This CDR3 has 15 amino acids. Trimming took 3 bases from V and 4 from J; bases not matched to a gene: 2.

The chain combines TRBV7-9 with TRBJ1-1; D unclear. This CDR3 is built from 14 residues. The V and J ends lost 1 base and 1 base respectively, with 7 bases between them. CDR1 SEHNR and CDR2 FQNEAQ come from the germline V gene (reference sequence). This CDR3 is CASSLVIENTEAFF. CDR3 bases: TGTGCCAGCAGCTTAGTCATAGAGAACACTGAAGCTTTCTTT.

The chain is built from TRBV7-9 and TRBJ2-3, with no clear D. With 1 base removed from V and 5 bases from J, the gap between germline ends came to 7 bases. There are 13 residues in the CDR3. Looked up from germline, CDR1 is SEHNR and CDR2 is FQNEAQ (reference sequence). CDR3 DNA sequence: TGTGCCAGCAGCTTAGTCCTTATAGATACGCAGTATTTT. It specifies CASSLVLIDTQYF.

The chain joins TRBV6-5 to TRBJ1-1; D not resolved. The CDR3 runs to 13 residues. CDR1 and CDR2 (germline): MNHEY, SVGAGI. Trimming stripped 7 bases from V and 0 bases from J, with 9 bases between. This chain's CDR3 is CASKNNMNTEAFF. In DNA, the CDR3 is TGTGCCAGCAAAAACAATATGAACACTGAAGCTTTCTTT.

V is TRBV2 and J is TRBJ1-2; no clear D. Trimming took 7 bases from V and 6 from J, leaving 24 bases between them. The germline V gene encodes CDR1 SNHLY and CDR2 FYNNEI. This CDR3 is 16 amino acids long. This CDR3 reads CASMGIPGQAYNGYTF. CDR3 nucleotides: TGTGCCAGCATGGGGATACCGGGCCAAGCGTACAATGGCTACACCTTC.

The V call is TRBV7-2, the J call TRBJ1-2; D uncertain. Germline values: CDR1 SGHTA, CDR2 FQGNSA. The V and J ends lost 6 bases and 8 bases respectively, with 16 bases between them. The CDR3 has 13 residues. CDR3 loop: CASSAKVLEGYTF. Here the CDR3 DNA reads TGTGCCAGCAGTGCTAAGGTGCTTGAGGGCTACACCTTC.

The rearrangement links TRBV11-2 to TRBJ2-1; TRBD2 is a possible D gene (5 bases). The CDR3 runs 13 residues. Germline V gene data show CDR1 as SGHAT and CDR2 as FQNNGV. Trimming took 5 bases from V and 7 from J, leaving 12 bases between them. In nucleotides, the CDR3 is TGTGCCAGCAGCCTCACGGACTGGAATGAGCAGTTCTTC. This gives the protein CASSLTDWNEQFF.

The DNA of the CDR3 is TGTGCCAGCAGAGATTCCAATAATTACGAGCAGTACTTC. Amino acids: CASRDSNNYEQYF. This chain uses TRBV2 with TRBJ2-7; unclear D gene. V was shortened by 6 bases and J by 4 bases, with 13 bases between the two germline ends. The germline CDR1 and CDR2 sequences are SNHLY and FYNNEI. The CDR3 is made up of 13 amino acids.

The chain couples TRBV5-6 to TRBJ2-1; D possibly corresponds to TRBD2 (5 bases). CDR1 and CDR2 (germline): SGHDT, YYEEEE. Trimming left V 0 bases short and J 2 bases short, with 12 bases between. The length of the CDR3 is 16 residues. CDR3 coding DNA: TGTGCCAGCAGCTTGGGTCTAGCTCTGGCCTACAATGAGCAGTTCTTC. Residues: CASSLGLALAYNEQFF. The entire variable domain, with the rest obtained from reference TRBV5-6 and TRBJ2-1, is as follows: DAGVTQSPTHLIKTRGQQVTLRCSPKSGHDTVSWYQQALGQGPQFIFQYYEEEERQRGNFPDRFSGHQFPNYSSELNVNALLLGDSALYLCASSLGLALAYNEQFFGPGTRLTVL.